Below are 5 T cell receptor beta chains sequenced from a single sample in a study of T-cell memory formation after mild COVID-19. TCRdb itself ran the 5' RACE reads through MiXCR, one entry per CDR3 protein. The sample has about 350,000 distinct CDR3 sequences; 12% to 15% are singletons. Source material: PBMCs or a T cell subset sorted from them (not recorded which). The receptors stem from a man aged 18 to 29 who had mild COVID-19 (a few samples of this study predate the infection). Cell type and time point are not known.

The J gene is TRBJ2-7, the V gene TRBV15; either TRBD1 or TRBD2 may supply D (5 bases each). The CDR3 contains 14 residues. Trimming pared 1 base from V and 2 bases from J, leaving 9 bases between. Looked up from germline, CDR1 is LNHNV and CDR2 is YYDKDF (reference sequence). CDR3 sequence reads: CATSRAPGPYEQYF. The CDR3 DNA reads TGTGCCACCAGCAGAGCGCCGGGACCCTACGAGCAGTACTTC.

This clonotype was detected only a few times. CDR3 bases: TGTGCCAGTAGGACAGGCTCTGGGGCCAACGTCCTGACTTTC. This sequence encodes CASRTGSGANVLTF. The J gene is TRBJ2-6, the V gene TRBV19; tentatively, D is TRBD1 (6 bases). The CDR3 runs 14 residues. Trimming cost V 6 bases and J 0 bases, with 6 bases left between them. CDR1 is LNHDA, CDR2 SQIVND, per germline (reference sequence).

The table lists this clonotype with many counts. The chain is built from TRBV5-1 and TRBJ2-2; D might be TRBD2 (5 bases). Germline CDR1 is SGHRS and CDR2 is YFSETQ. Trimming removed 0 bases from V and 1 base from J, with 10 bases in between. The CDR3 is made up of 16 amino acids. CDR3 in amino acids: CASSLAAGMNTGELFF. The CDR3 DNA reads TGCGCCAGCAGCTTGGCGGCGGGCATGAACACCGGGGAGCTGTTTTTT.

This clonotype was observed a handful of times. The chain carries TRBV25-1 and TRBJ1-2; D unclear. Germline V lookup: CDR1 MGHDK, CDR2 SYGVNS. Deletions cut 1 base from V and 5 bases from J, with 8 bases between. The length of the CDR3 is 13 residues. CDR3 nucleotide sequence: TGTGCCAGCAGTGAATCTTCACAATATGGCTACACCTTC. Translating it yields CASSESSQYGYTF.

V usage is TRBV5-1 and J usage is TRBJ1-2; the match to TRBD1 covers 7 bases. This CDR3 is built from 14 residues. The V and J ends lost 1 base and 2 bases, in that order; junction bases with no gene match: 2. The V gene's germline CDR1 is SGHRS and CDR2 YFSETQ. The CDR3 spells CASSLQGENYGYTF. CDR3 nucleotides: TGCGCCAGCAGCTTGCAGGGGGAAAACTATGGCTACACCTTC.